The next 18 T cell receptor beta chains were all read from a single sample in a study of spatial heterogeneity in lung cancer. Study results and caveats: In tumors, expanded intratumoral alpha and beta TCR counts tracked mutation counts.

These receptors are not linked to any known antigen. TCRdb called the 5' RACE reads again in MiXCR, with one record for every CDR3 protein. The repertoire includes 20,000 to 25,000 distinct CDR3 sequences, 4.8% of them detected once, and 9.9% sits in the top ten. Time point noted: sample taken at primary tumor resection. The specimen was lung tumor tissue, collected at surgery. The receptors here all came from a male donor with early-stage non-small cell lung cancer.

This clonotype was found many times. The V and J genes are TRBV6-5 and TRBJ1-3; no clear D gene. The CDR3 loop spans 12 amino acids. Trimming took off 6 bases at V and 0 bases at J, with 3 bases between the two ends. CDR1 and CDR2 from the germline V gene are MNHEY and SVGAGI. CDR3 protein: CASRSSGNTIYF. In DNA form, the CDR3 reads TGTGCCAGCAGGAGCTCTGGAAACACCATATATTTT.

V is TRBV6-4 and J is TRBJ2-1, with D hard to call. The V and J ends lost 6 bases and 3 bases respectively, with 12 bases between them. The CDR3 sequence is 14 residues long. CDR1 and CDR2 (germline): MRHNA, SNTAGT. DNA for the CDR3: TGTGCCAGCAGCGAACCCCCTCGCTACAATGAGCAGTTCTTC. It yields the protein CASSEPPRYNEQFF.

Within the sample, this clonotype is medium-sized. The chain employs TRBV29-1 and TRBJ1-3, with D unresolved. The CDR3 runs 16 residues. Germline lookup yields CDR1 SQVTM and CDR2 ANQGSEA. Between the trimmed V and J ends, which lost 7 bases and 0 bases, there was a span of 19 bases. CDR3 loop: CSALSRDASSGNTIYF. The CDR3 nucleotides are TGCAGCGCCCTGTCACGCGACGCTAGCTCTGGAAACACCATATATTTT.

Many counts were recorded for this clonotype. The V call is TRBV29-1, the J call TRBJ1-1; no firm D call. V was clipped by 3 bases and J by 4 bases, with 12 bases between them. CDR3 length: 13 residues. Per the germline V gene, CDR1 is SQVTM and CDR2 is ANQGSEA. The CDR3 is CSVDGGWGTEAFF. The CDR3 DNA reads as TGCAGCGTTGATGGAGGGTGGGGCACTGAAGCTTTCTTT. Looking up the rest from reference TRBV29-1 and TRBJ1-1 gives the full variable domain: SAVISQKPSRDICQRGTSLTIQCQVDSQVTMMFWYRQQPGQSLTLIATANQGSEATYESGFVIDKFPISRPNLTFSTLTVSNMSPEDSSIYLCSVDGGWGTEAFFGQGTRLTVV.

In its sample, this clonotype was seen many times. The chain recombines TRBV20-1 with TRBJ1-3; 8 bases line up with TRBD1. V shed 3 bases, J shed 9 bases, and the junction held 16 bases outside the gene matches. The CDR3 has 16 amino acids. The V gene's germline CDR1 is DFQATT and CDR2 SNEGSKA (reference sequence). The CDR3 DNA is TGCAGTGCTAGTCAGATGATAGGGGTCACAGGGGGCACCATATATTTT. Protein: CSASQMIGVTGGTIYF.

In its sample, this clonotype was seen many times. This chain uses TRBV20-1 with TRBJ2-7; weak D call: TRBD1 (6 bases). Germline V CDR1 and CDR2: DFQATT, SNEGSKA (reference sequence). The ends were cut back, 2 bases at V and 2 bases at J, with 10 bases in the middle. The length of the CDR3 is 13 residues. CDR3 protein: CSARTRDTYEQYF. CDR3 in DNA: TGCAGTGCTAGAACGAGGGACACCTACGAGCAGTACTTC.

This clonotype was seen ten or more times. The CDR3 DNA sequence: TGCGCCAGCAGTCAGGAAAAGGATCCTAGGAAGGAAGATACGCAGTATTTT. Its protein is CASSQEKDPRKEDTQYF. The chain is built from TRBV23-1 and TRBJ2-3; D is uncertain. TRBV23-1 is designated an ORF whose function remains uncertain. The CDR3 consists of 17 residues. V was trimmed by 3 bases and J by 5 bases, leaving 21 bases between them.

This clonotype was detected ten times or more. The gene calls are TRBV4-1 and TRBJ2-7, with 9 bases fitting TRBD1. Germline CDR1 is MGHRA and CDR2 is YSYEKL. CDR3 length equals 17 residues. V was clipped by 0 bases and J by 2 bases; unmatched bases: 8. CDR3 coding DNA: TGCGCCAGCAGCCAAGATCCGGGACAGGGAGTGCCCTACGAGCAGTACTTC. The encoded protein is CASSQDPGQGVPYEQYF.

The CDR3 nucleotides read TGTGCCAGCAGTCTAGCGTTACCCTACGAGCAGTACTTC. The encoded protein is CASSLALPYEQYF. The rearrangement uses TRBV6-2 or TRBV6-3 and TRBJ2-7, with D possibly matching TRBD2 (6 bases). V shed 5 bases and J shed 2 bases, with 10 bases lying between them. Germline V gene lookup returns CDR1 MNHEY and CDR2 SVGEGT. The CDR3 is 13 amino acids.

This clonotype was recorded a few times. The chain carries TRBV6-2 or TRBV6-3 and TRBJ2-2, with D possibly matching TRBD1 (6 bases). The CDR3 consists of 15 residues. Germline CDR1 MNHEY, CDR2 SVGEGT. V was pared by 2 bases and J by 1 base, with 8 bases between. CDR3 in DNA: TGTGCCAGCAGTTACGACAGGAGGAACACCGGGGAGCTGTTTTTT. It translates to CASSYDRRNTGELFF.

CDR3: CASSRTGPQPQHF. The CDR3 region has the DNA TGTGCCAGCAGCCGGACGGGGCCCCAGCCCCAGCATTTT. This rearrangement joins TRBV5-5 to TRBJ1-5; D is possibly TRBD1 (5 bases). CDR1 SGHKS and CDR2 YYEKEE come from the germline V gene (reference sequence). The CDR3 is made up of 13 amino acids. The ends were cut back, 4 bases at V and 7 bases at J, with 12 bases in the middle.

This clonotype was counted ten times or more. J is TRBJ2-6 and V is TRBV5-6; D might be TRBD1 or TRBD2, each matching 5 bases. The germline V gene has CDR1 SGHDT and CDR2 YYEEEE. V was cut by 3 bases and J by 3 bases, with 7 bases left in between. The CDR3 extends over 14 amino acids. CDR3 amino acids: CASSWGSGANVLTF. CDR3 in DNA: TGTGCCAGCAGCTGGGGGAGTGGGGCCAACGTCCTGACTTTC.

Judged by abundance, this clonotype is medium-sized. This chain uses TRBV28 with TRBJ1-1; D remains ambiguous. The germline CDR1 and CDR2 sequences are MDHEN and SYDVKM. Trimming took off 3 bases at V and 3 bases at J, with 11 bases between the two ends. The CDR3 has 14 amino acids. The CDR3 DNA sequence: TGTGCCAGCAGTTTGACGAACCCGGACACTGAAGCTTTCTTT. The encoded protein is CASSLTNPDTEAFF.

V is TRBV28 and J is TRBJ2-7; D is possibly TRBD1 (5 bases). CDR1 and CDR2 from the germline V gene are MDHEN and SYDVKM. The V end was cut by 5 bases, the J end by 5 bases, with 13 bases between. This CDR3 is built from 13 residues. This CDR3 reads CASSPGSHHEQYF. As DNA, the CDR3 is TGTGCCAGCAGTCCAGGGTCCCACCACGAGCAGTACTTC. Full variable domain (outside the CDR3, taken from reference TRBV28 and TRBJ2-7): DVKVTQSSRYLVKRTGEKVFLECVQDMDHENMFWYRQDPGLGLRLIYFSYDVKMKEKGDIPEGYSVSREKKERFSLILESASTNQTSMYLCASSPGSHHEQYFGPGTRLTVT.

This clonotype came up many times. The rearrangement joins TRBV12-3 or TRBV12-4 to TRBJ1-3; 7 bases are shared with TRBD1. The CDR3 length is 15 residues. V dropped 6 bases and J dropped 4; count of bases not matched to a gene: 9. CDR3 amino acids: CASSPNRGIGNTIYF. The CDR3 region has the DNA TGTGCCAGCAGCCCGAACAGGGGTATAGGAAACACCATATATTTT.

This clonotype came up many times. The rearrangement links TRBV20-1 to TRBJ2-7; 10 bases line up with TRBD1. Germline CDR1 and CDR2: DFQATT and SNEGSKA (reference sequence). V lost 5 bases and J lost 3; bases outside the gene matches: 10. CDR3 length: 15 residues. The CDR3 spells CSAGTGTGVFYEQYF. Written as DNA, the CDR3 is TGCAGTGCTGGGACCGGGACAGGGGTTTTCTACGAGCAGTACTTC.

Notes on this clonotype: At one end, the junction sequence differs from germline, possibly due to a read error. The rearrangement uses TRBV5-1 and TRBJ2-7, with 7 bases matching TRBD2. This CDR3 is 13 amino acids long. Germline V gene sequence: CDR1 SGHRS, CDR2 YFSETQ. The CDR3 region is CTSSGEHLYEQYF. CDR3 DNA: TGCACCAGCAGCGGGGAACACCTCTACGAGCAGTACTTC.

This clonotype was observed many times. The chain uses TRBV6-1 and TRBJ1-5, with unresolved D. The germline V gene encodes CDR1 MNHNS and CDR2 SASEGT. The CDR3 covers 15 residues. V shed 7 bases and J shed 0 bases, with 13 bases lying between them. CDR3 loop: CASIPVSYSNQPQHF. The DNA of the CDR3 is TGTGCCAGCATCCCGGTGAGTTATAGCAATCAGCCCCAGCATTTT.